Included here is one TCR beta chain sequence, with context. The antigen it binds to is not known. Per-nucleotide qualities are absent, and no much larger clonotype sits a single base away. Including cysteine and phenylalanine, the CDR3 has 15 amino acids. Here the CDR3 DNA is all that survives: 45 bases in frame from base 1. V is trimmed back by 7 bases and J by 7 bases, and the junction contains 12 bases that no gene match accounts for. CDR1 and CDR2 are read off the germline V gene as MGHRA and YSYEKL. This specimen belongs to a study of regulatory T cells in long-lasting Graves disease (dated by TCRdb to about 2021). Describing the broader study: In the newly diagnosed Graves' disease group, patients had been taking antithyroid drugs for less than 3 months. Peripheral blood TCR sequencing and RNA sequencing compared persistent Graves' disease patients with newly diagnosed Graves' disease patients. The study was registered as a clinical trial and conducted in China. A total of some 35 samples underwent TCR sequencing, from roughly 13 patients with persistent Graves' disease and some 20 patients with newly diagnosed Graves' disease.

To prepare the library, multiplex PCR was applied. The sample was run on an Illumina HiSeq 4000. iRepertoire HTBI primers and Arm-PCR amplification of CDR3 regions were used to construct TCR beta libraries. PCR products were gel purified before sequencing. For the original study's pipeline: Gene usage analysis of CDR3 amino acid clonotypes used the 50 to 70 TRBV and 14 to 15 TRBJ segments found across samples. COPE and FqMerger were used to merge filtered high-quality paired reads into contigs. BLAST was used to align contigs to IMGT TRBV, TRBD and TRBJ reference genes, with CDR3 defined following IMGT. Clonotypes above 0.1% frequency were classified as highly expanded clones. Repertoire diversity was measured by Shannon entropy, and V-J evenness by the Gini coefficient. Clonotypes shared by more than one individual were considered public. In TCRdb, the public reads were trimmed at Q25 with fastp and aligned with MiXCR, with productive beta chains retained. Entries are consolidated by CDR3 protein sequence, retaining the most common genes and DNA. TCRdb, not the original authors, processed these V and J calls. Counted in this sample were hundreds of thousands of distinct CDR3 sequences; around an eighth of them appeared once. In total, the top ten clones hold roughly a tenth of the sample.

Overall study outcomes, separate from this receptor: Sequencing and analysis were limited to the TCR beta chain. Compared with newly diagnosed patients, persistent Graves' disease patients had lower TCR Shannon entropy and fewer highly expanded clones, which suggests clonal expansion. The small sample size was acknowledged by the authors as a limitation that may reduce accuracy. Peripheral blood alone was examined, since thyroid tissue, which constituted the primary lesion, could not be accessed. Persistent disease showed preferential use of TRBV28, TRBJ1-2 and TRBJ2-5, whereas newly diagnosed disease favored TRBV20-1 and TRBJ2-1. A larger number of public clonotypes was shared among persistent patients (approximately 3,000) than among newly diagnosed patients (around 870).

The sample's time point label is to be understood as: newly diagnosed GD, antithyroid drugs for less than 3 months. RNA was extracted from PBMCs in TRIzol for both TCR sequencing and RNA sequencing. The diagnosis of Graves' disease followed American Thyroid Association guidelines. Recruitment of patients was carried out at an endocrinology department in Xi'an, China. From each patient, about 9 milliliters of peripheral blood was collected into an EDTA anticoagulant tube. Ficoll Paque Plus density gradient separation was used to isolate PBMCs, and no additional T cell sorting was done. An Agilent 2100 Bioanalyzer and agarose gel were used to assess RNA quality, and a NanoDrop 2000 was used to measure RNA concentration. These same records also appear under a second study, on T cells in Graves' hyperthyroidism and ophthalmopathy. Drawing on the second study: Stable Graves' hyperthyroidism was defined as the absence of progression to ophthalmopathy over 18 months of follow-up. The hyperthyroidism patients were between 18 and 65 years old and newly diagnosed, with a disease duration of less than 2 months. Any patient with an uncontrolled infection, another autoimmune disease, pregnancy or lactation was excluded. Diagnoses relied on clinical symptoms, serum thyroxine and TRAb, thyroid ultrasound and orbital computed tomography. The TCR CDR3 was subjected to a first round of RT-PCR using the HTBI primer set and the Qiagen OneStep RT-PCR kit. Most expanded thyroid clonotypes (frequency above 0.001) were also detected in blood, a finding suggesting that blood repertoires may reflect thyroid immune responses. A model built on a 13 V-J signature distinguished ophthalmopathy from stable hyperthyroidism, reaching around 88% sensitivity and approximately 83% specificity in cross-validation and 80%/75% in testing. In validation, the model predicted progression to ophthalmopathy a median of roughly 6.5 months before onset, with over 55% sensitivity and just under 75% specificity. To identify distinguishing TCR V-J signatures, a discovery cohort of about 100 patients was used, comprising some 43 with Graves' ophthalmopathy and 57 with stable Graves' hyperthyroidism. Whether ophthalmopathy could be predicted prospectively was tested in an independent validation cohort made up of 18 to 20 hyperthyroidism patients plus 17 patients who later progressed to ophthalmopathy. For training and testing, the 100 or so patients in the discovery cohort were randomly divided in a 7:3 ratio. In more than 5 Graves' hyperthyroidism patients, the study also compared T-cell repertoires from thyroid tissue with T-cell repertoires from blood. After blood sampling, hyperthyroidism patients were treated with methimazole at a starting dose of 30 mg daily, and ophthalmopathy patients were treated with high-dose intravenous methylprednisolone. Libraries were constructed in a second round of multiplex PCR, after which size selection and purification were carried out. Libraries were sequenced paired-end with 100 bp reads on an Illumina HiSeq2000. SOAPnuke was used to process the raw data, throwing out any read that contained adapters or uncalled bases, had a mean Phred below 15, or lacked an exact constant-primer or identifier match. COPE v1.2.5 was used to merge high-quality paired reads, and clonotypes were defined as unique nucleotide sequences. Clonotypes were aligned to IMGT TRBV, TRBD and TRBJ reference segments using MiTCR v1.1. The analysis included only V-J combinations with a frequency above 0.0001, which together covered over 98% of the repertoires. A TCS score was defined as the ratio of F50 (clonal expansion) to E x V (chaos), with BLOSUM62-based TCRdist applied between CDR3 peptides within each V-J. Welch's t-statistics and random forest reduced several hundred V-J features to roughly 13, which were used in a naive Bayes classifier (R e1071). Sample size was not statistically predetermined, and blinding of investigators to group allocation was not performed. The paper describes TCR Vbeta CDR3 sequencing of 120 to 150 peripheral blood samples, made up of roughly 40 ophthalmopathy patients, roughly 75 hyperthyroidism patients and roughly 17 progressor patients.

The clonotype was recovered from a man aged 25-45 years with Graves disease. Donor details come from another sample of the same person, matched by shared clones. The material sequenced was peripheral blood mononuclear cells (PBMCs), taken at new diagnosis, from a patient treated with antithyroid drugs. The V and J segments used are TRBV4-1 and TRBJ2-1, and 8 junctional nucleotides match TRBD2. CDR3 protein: CASMGGLSGRNEQFF. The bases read TGCGCCAGCATGGGGGGCCTCAGCGGGAGAAATGAGCAGTTCTTC.